This T cell receptor beta chain appears in the sequencing data of a study of blood T cells in healthy people across ages. The CDR3 sequence is 10 residues long. V was trimmed by 5 bases and J by 6 bases, leaving 3 bases between them. Germline CDR1 and CDR2: SNHLY and FYNNEI. Caucasian individuals from Russia who were healthy and aged roughly 6 to 95 acted as donors. Donors each provided approximately 9.6 milliliters of peripheral blood. This clonotype was seen more than once but under ten times. A sample-barcoded 5' primer and a J-beta primer mix were used in a second PCR of about 7 to 11 cycles. TCRdb ran MiXCR on the 5' RACE reads and lists one entry per CDR3 protein. The sample carries about 780,000 distinct CDR3 sequences, 20% to 30% recorded once. The same data also contributed to another study, on T cells of mothers and their children. This second study says: Overlap measured in related mother-child pairs was slightly, non-significantly higher than in unrelated pairs.

The clonotype originates from a boy younger than 18 in good health. The sequencing input was blood. This chain links TRBV2 with TRBJ2-3; no firm D call. The CDR3 nucleotides are TGTGCCAGCAGTTGGGATACGCAGTATTTT. The encoded protein is CASSWDTQYF.